These T cell receptor beta chains were read from a single sample in a study of CXCR3-negative and CXCR3-positive naive CD8 T cells. TCRdb processed the 5' RACE reads again and assigns one entry to each CDR3 protein, with no DNA. This repertoire includes under 150,000 distinct CDR3 sequences. The sequenced material came from naive CXCR3+ CD8+ T cells from blood. These receptors were taken from a human donor in good health. Some clones in this sample may be carry-over from other donors' samples. Each CDR3 is given with its conserved first and last residue.

>TRBV3-1|TRBJ2-7|15
CASSQAADSSYEQYF
>TRBV20-1|TRBJ2-1|15
CSAYTSGSNSYEQFF
>TRBV21-1|TRBJ1-2|15
CASKMREGVKHGYTF
>TRBV13|TRBJ2-7|14
CASSSLPRGNEQYF
>TRBV5-1|TRBJ2-4|18
CASSLTALAGGPWNIQYF
>TRBV9|TRBJ2-2|16
CASSGLARENTGELFF
>TRBV14|TRBJ1-6|15
CASSRPGTGDSPLHF
>TRBV12-3/TRBV12-4|TRBJ2-5|14
CASSLTSGWETQYF
>TRBV5-1|TRBJ1-6|17
CASNWDRGLPSLSPLHF
>TRBV3-1|TRBJ2-3|18
CASSQGSSGPLGPDTQYF
>TRBV28|TRBJ2-3|17
CASSFGTGFVSTDTQYF
>TRBV12-3/TRBV12-4|TRBJ2-7|14
CASSPGTGGDEQYF
>TRBV29-1|TRBJ2-7|15
CSVEDGSRSSYEQYF
>TRBV2|TRBJ2-7|17
CASSTPGTSGRLNEQYF
>TRBV30|TRBJ2-5|12
CAWSPTGETQYF
>TRBV5-1|TRBJ1-1|15
CASSPGQGGNTEAFF
>TRBV6-5|TRBJ1-5|15
CASRPDRGHGQPQHF
>TRBV9|TRBJ2-1|13
CASGMGRPNEQFF
>TRBV7-9|TRBJ2-5|17
CASSPGPGLAGKETQYF
>TRBV27|TRBJ1-5|13
CASCPGWGQPQHF
>TRBV7-9|TRBJ2-5|12
CASSLTWETQYF
>TRBV10-1|TRBJ1-1|15
CASSESVGENTEAFF
>TRBV7-8|TRBJ2-5|14
CASRAGGSQETQYF
>TRBV12-3/TRBV12-4|TRBJ1-1|14
CASSSWSGDTEAFF
>TRBV18|TRBJ1-1|13
CASSPGEGTEAFF
>TRBV7-6|TRBJ2-3|14
CASSLAGVRDTQYF
>TRBV6-5|TRBJ1-6|14
CASSYGTEGSPLHF
>TRBV5-1|TRBJ2-7|14
CASSSMGDSYEQYF
>TRBV28|TRBJ2-1|15
CASRRGLAGFNEQFF
>TRBV3-1|TRBJ2-1|13
CASSFRGGNEQFF
>TRBV5-5|TRBJ2-1|14
CASSASRGRNEQFF
>TRBV18|TRBJ2-5|14
CASSPPARAETQYF
>TRBV2|TRBJ2-7|15
CAATLGDSTSYEQYF
>TRBV4-2|TRBJ2-1|16
CASSQDKGQGGNEQFF
>TRBV7-9|TRBJ1-6|16
CASSPRTNDDNSPLHF
>TRBV6-5|TRBJ2-3|17
CASSYLQGGPSTDTQYF
>TRBV21-1|TRBJ2-6|18
CASSKEKGGNSGANVLTF
>TRBV5-1|TRBJ2-2|19
CASSLITRGRGTNTGELFF
>TRBV2|TRBJ2-1|12
CASSEARNEQFF
>TRBV7-9|TRBJ2-7|13
CASSHQSSYEQYF
>TRBV21-1|TRBJ1-6|15
CASSKWRGHDSPLHF
>TRBV6-2/TRBV6-3|TRBJ1-1|15
CASSDLQGANTEAFF
>TRBV10-3|TRBJ2-3|16
CAISPMMELSTDTQYF
>TRBV13|TRBJ2-1|12
CASSPPENEQFF
>TRBV29-1|TRBJ2-1|12
CSVRDAPALEFF
>TRBV7-9|TRBJ2-1|16
CASSPPWAGDWNEQFF
>TRBV7-6|TRBJ1-1|16
CASSLVGREANTEAFF
>TRBV27|TRBJ2-5|13
CASSLGTAETQYF